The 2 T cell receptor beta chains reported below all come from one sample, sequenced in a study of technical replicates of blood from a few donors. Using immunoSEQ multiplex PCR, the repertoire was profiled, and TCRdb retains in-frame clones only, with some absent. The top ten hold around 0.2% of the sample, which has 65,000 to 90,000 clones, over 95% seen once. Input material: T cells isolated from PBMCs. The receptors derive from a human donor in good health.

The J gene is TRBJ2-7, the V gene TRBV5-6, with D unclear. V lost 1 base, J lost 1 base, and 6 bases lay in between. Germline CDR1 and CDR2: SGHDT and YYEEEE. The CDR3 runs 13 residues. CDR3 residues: CASSLSLSYEQYF. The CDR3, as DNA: TGTGCCAGCAGCTTGTCACTTTCCTACGAGCAGTACTTC.

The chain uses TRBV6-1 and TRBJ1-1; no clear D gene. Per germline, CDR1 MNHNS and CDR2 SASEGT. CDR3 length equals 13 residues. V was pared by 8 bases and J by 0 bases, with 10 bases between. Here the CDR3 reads CASVNGLNTEAFF. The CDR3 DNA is TGTGCCAGCGTAAACGGGTTGAACACTGAAGCTTTCTTT.